The 32 T cell receptor beta chains reported below all come from one sample, sequenced in a study of T cell responses to AZD1222 COVID-19 vaccine. Clones were read by immunoSEQ multiplex PCR, and TCRdb kept only the in-frame ones, dropping some. Here the sample spans nearly 110,000 clones, about 90% being singletons. Specimen: peripheral blood, collected 28 days after the second AZD1222 dose. The receptors come from an adult who received the AZD1222 COVID-19 vaccine.

This chain joins TRBV19 and TRBJ1-1; D call uncertain. CDR1 is LNHDA, CDR2 SQIVND, per germline (reference sequence). CDR3 length equals 14 residues. Between the trimmed V and J ends, which lost 3 bases and 3 bases, there was a span of 11 bases. The CDR3 spells CASSIRPGDTEAFF. The CDR3, as DNA: TGTGCCAGTAGTATTCGGCCTGGAGACACTGAAGCTTTCTTT.

This sequence joins TRBV23-1 and TRBJ2-5; possibly TRBD2 for D (7 bases). TRBV23-1 is flagged as an ORF with uncertain function. Between the trimmed V and J ends, which lost 0 bases and 6 bases, there was a span of 23 bases. CDR3 length: 18 amino acids. In DNA form, the CDR3 reads TGCGCCAGCAGTCAATCGGAGGGGGGGCCGTTCTTCGAGAAGACCCAGTACTTC. Translating it yields CASSQSEGGPFFEKTQYF.

The chain combines TRBV5-8 with TRBJ1-1, with TRBD1 identical over 7 bases. Germline lookup yields CDR1 SGHTS and CDR2 YDEGEE. CDR3 length equals 16 residues. Losses at the gene ends were 0 bases for V and 4 bases for J; bases not matched to a gene: 9. CDR3 residues: CASSLGNTGVITEAFF. CDR3 nucleotides: TGTGCCAGCAGCTTGGGGAACACAGGGGTGATCACTGAAGCTTTCTTT.

V and J are TRBV9 and TRBJ1-1; 8 bases are shared with TRBD1. The CDR3 contains 15 residues. Trimming removed 0 bases from V and 8 bases from J; junction bases left unmatched: 9. Looked up from germline, CDR1 is SGDLS and CDR2 is YYNGEE. CDR3 sequence: CASSVGGRGREEAFF. In DNA, the CDR3 is TGTGCCAGCAGCGTAGGAGGCAGGGGGCGAGAGGAAGCTTTCTTT.

This clone was picked up one time. The chain couples TRBV5-1 to TRBJ2-3; unclear D gene. The CDR3 has 13 amino acids. Trimming shortened V by 0 bases and J by 5 bases, and 7 bases separated the two germline ends. Germline V gene sequence: CDR1 SGHRS, CDR2 YFSETQ. Here the CDR3 reads CASSLEGKDTQYF. CDR3 in DNA: TGCGCCAGCAGCTTGGAAGGGAAAGATACGCAGTATTTT.

The chain combines TRBV29-1 with TRBJ1-3; D not certain. The V gene lost 0 bases and the J gene lost 0 bases, with 12 bases spanning the gap. The length of the CDR3 is 16 residues. The V gene's germline CDR1 is SQVTM and CDR2 ANQGSEA. The CDR3 loop reads CSVEDLKMSSGNTIYF. The CDR3 DNA reads TGCAGCGTTGAAGATCTGAAGATGAGCTCTGGAAACACCATATATTTT.

V is TRBV14 and J is TRBJ2-1; 11 bases fit TRBD2. The CDR3 runs 17 residues. With V trimmed by 4 bases and J by 4 bases, 9 bases remained unmatched. From germline, CDR1 is SGHDN and CDR2 FVKESK. The CDR3 protein is CASSPYRGTSGYNEQFF. The CDR3 DNA sequence: TGTGCCAGCAGCCCCTATAGGGGGACTAGCGGTTACAATGAGCAGTTCTTC. The whole variable domain, remainder taken from reference TRBV14 and TRBJ2-1, is EAGVTQFPSHSVIEKGQTVTLRCDPISGHDNLYWYRRVMGKEIKFLLHFVKESKQDESGMPNNRFLAERTGGTYSTLKVQPAELEDSGVYFCASSPYRGTSGYNEQFFGPGTRLTVL.

This clone is a singleton in its sample. The chain joins TRBV7-3 to TRBJ2-1; 9 nucleotides align to TRBD1. The CDR3 runs 14 residues. Trimming cost V 5 bases and J 8 bases; bases outside gene matches: 7. Germline-derived CDR1 and CDR2 are SGHTA and FQGTGA. The CDR3 DNA reads as TGTGCCAGCAGCCCACAGGGGGCAGTGGATGAGCAGTTCTTC. Its protein product is CASSPQGAVDEQFF.

V and J are TRBV11-2 and TRBJ2-7; no reliable D call. Trimming stripped 5 bases from V and 3 bases from J, with 23 bases between. The CDR3 consists of 17 residues. Germline assignment: CDR1 SGHAT and CDR2 FQNNGV. CDR3 protein: CASSRSYGQINVYEQYF. Here the CDR3 DNA reads TGTGCCAGCAGCCGATCCTACGGCCAAATCAACGTCTACGAGCAGTACTTC.

V usage is TRBV7-5 and J usage is TRBJ2-7. TRBV7-5 is a documented pseudogene. This CDR3 is 19 amino acids long. The CDR3 DNA is TGTGCCAGAAGCCACCACCCATGGGCAGCCCTAGTTCCACCCTACGAGCAGTACTTC. Amino acid sequence: CARSHHPWAALVPPYEQYF.

The rearrangement joins TRBV18 to TRBJ2-1; D might be TRBD2 (5 bases). The V and J ends lost 3 bases and 3 bases respectively, with 6 bases between them. The CDR3 is made up of 13 amino acids. Germline CDR1 is KGHSH and CDR2 is LQKENI. CDR3 protein: CASSPGNYNEQFF. The CDR3 DNA follows: TGTGCCAGCTCACCCGGGAACTACAATGAGCAGTTCTTC.

The chain joins TRBV27 to TRBJ1-6; 9 bases align to TRBD1. With 5 bases clipped from V and 9 bases from J, the junction kept 8 bases outside the gene matches. The CDR3 is made up of 15 amino acids. Germline-derived CDR1 and CDR2 are MNHEY and SMNVEV (reference sequence). CDR3 bases: TGTGCCAGCAGTGGGGGACAGGGCAAAATTTCACCCCTCCACTTT. Its protein is CASSGGQGKISPLHF.

In the case of this clone: Distinct nucleotide sequences in the sample also encode this CDR3. The rearrangement links TRBV6-1 to TRBJ2-7, with D maybe TRBD2 (5 bases). This CDR3 is 15 amino acids long. Germline V gene sequence: CDR1 MNHNS, CDR2 SASEGT. Trimming shortened V by 2 bases and J by 1 base, and 12 bases separated the two germline ends. CDR3 DNA sequence: TGTGCCAGCAGTGAATTGGCAGGAGGTTCCTACGAGCAGTACTTC. Its protein is CASSELAGGSYEQYF.

The rearrangement links TRBV5-1 to TRBJ2-6; no clear D. V was clipped by 0 bases and J by 2 bases, with 6 bases between them. CDR3 length: 15 residues. CDR1 is SGHRS and CDR2 is YFSETQ in the germline V gene. CDR3 in amino acids: CASSLGQAGANVLTF. The CDR3, as DNA: TGCGCCAGCAGCTTGGGGCAAGCTGGGGCCAACGTCCTGACTTTC. Full variable domain (rest looked up from reference TRBV5-1 and TRBJ2-6): KAGVTQTPRYLIKTRGQQVTLSCSPISGHRSVSWYQQTPGQGLQFLFEYFSETQRNKGNFPGRFSGRQFSNSRSEMNVSTLELGDSALYLCASSLGQAGANVLTFGAGSRLTVL.

The V call is TRBV3-1 (or the pseudogene TRBV3-2), the J call TRBJ1-5; D remains ambiguous. Trimming took off 3 bases at V and 7 bases at J, with 7 bases between the two ends. Germline V gives CDR1 LGHDT, CDR2 YNNKEL (reference sequence). The CDR3 totals 12 residues. CDR3 loop: CASSQGSQPQHF. In nucleotides, the CDR3 is TGTGCCAGCAGCCAGGGTTCCCAGCCCCAGCATTTT.

As DNA, the CDR3 is TGTGCCAGTAGTGTGACAGGCCTTGAAGGGAGGTTGTTTTTT. Its protein product is CASSVTGLEGRLFF. The rearrangement joins TRBV19 to TRBJ2-2, with D possibly called TRBD1 or TRBD2 (6 bases each). This CDR3 spans 14 amino acids. V was pared by 5 bases and J by 15 bases, with 22 bases between. The V gene's germline CDR1 is LNHDA and CDR2 SQIVND (reference sequence).

The chain has TRBV6-1 and TRBJ1-5; perhaps TRBD1 as D (6 bases). With 6 bases removed from V and 5 bases from J, the gap between germline ends came to 17 bases. Per the germline V gene, CDR1 is MNHNS and CDR2 is SASEGT. The CDR3 covers 15 residues. CDR3 nucleotides: TGTGCCAGCAGGCGAACAGGGCTGGGGGATCAGCCCCAGCATTTT. Translating gives CASRRTGLGDQPQHF.

The CDR3 sequence: CASSRDSSYEQYF. In DNA form, the CDR3 reads TGTGCCAGCTCTAGGGACTCCTCCTACGAGCAGTACTTC. The chain has TRBV18 and TRBJ2-7; D perhaps matches TRBD2 (6 bases). The CDR3 is made up of 13 amino acids. The V end lost 6 bases, the J end lost 0 bases, and 9 bases lay between the germline ends. The V gene's germline CDR1 is KGHSH and CDR2 LQKENI.

The chain uses TRBV19 and TRBJ2-7; D remains unclear. This CDR3 region has 13 residues. Germline loops: CDR1 LNHDA, CDR2 SQIVND (reference sequence). Trimming took off 6 bases at V and 5 bases at J, with 14 bases between the two ends. The CDR3 nucleotides read TGTGCCAGTAGCTTAGGGCTCCAGGACGAGCAGTACTTC. This encodes CASSLGLQDEQYF. The variable domain in full, completed from reference TRBV19 and TRBJ2-7, reads DGGITQSPKYLFRKEGQNVTLSCEQNLNHDAMYWYRQDPGQGLRLIYYSQIVNDFQKGDIAEGYSVSREKKESFPLTVTSAQKNPTAFYLCASSLGLQDEQYFGPGTRLTVT.

This clone occurred a few times. The chain combines TRBV7-2 with TRBJ2-3; TRBD2 agrees at 9 bases. V gave up 3 bases and J gave up 5 bases; unmatched junction bases: 6. Germline V CDR1 and CDR2: SGHTA, FQGNSA. The CDR3 runs to 15 residues. The CDR3 loop is CASSFSGGHGDTQYF. CDR3 bases: TGTGCCAGCAGCTTTAGCGGGGGACACGGAGATACGCAGTATTTT.

This chain joins TRBV6-1 and TRBJ1-6; 7 nucleotides agree with TRBD1. V lost 2 bases and J lost 3; bases outside the gene matches: 4. The CDR3 covers 16 residues. Germline V CDR1 and CDR2: MNHNS, SASEGT. CDR3 nucleotides: TGTGCCAGCAGTGAAAAACAGGGGATCTATAATTCACCCCTCCACTTT. It yields the protein CASSEKQGIYNSPLHF.

The chain combines TRBV7-2 with TRBJ1-2, with a weak D call TRBD1 (5 bases). V was clipped by 0 bases and J by 5 bases, with 13 bases between them. Germline V gene sequence: CDR1 SGHTA, CDR2 FQGNSA. The CDR3 sequence is 15 residues long. The CDR3 here is CASSLALQAWYGYTF. DNA for the CDR3: TGTGCCAGCAGCTTAGCGTTACAGGCCTGGTATGGCTACACCTTC.

This clone was recorded once. The rearrangement uses TRBV9 and TRBJ1-6; a possible D gene is TRBD1 (6 bases). This CDR3 comprises 18 residues. The V gene's germline CDR1 is SGDLS and CDR2 YYNGEE. The germline V and J ends were trimmed by 3 bases and 0 bases, with 16 bases remaining between them. The CDR3 bases are TGTGCCAGCAGCGCAGAGATGACAGGATACTCCTATAATTCACCCCTCCACTTT. The encoded protein is CASSAEMTGYSYNSPLHF.

This chain uses TRBV6-5 with TRBJ1-2; a possible D gene is TRBD1 (6 bases). CDR1 and CDR2 from the germline V gene are MNHEY and SVGAGI. There are 13 residues in the CDR3. Between the trimmed V and J ends, which lost 6 bases and 3 bases, there was a span of 11 bases. The CDR3 coding sequence is TGTGCCAGCAGAGTAGACAGGTACTATGGCTACACCTTC. Translated, it gives CASRVDRYYGYTF.

V gene TRBV14 combines with J gene TRBJ1-6; TRBD1 matches 7 bases. After removal of 4 bases from V and 8 bases from J, the junction contained 8 bases not matched to a gene. The CDR3 has 15 amino acids. Germline V lookup: CDR1 SGHDN, CDR2 FVKESK. Here the CDR3 DNA reads TGTGCCAGCAGCCTACAGGGGCCAGGGGATTCACCCCTCCACTTT. It yields the protein CASSLQGPGDSPLHF.

The V gene is TRBV12-3 or TRBV12-4, the J gene TRBJ1-1; D remains ambiguous. The CDR3 is 13 amino acids. V was shortened by 1 base and J by 2 bases, with 5 bases between the two germline ends. CDR3 amino acids: CASSLVDNTEAFF. CDR3 in DNA: TGTGCCAGCAGTTTAGTCGACAACACTGAAGCTTTCTTT.

The J gene is TRBJ1-4, the V gene TRBV2; the D gene is possibly TRBD1 (5 bases). The length of the CDR3 is 13 residues. In germline, CDR1 is SNHLY, CDR2 FYNNEI. V was clipped by 6 bases and J by 3 bases, with 8 bases between them. Here the CDR3 reads CASRTDPNEKLFF. CDR3 bases: TGTGCCAGCAGGACAGACCCTAATGAAAAACTGTTTTTT.

The rearrangement joins TRBV7-2 to TRBJ1-1, with D maybe TRBD1 (6 bases). The V and J ends lost 0 bases and 7 bases respectively, with 12 bases between them. There are 14 residues in the CDR3. Germline V gene sequence: CDR1 SGHTA, CDR2 FQGNSA. CDR3 DNA sequence: TGTGCCAGCAGCTTAGCCGGGACAAAAATTGAAGCTTTCTTT. Translated, it gives CASSLAGTKIEAFF.

The CDR3: CASSRGSGNTIYF. CDR3 sequence (DNA): TGTGCCAGCAGCCGGGGCTCTGGAAACACCATATATTTT. V and J are TRBV13 and TRBJ1-3, with D unresolved. Germline values: CDR1 PRHDT, CDR2 FYEKMQ (reference sequence). This CDR3 is built from 13 residues. V lost 5 bases, J lost 0 bases, and 5 bases lay in between.

The chain combines TRBV10-1 with TRBJ2-7, with D perhaps assigned TRBD1 or TRBD2 (6 bases each). Trimming stripped 10 bases from V and 2 bases from J, with 24 bases between. This CDR3 is built from 16 residues. CDR1 and CDR2 from the germline V gene are WNHNN and SYGVQD (reference sequence). In DNA, the CDR3 is TGCGCCACCGCCGAGGAGGGAATAGGGGACACCTACGAGCAGTACTTC. This sequence encodes CATAEEGIGDTYEQYF.

V usage is TRBV7-2 and J usage is TRBJ2-2; no clear D gene. The V gene lost 1 base and the J gene lost 4 bases, with 10 bases spanning the gap. In germline, CDR1 is SGHTA, CDR2 FQGNSA. The CDR3 loop spans 15 amino acids. CDR3 amino acids: CASSLVPAGTGELFF. The DNA of the CDR3 is TGTGCCAGCAGCTTAGTTCCAGCTGGCACCGGGGAGCTGTTTTTT.

The V gene is TRBV19, the J gene TRBJ1-2, with D possibly matching TRBD1 (5 bases). Trimming cost V 5 bases and J 4 bases, with 17 bases left between them. The CDR3 covers 15 residues. Germline lookup yields CDR1 LNHDA and CDR2 SQIVND (reference sequence). CDR3: CASSDPAGRSYGYTF. CDR3 in DNA: TGTGCCAGTAGTGATCCGGCGGGACGGAGCTATGGCTACACCTTC.